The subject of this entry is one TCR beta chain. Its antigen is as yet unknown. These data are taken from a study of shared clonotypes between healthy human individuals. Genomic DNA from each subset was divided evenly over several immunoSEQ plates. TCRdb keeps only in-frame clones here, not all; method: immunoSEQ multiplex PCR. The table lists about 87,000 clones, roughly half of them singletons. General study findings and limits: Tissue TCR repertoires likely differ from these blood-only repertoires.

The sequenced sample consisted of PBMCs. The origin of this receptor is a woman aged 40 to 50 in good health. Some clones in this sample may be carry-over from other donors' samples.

CDR3 bases: TGTGCCAGCAGCCTGGGGGGGGCCATGAACACTGAAGCTTTCTTT. Translated: CASSLGGAMNTEAFF. This sequence joins TRBV11-2 and TRBJ1-1; tentative D call: TRBD1 (6 bases). CDR1 is SGHAT, CDR2 FQNNGV, per germline. This CDR3 region has 15 residues. V dropped 5 bases and J dropped 0 bases, with 13 bases sitting between them.